A selection of T cell receptor beta chains follows, all from one sample in a study of blood T cell repertoires in COVID-19. Measured with immunoSEQ multiplex PCR; TCRdb has only the in-frame clones, and not every one. The table has roughly 220,000 clones, around 82% seen once. Sequences were obtained from peripheral blood. All receptors derive from a woman between 55 and 75 years old with acute or convalescent COVID-19. The CDR3 runs from the conserved cysteine through the conserved F or W. Each record gives: D gene, V gene, J gene, CDR3 protein. D genes are given only for firm matches.

d_call: NA; v_call: TRBV7-2; j_call: TRBJ1-5; cdr3_aa: CASSLETAPNQPQHF
d_call: TRBD1; v_call: TRBV4-1; j_call: TRBJ1-6; cdr3_aa: CASSQDRAVGSPLHF
d_call: TRBD1; v_call: TRBV6-5; j_call: TRBJ1-1; cdr3_aa: CATRGQLNTEAFF
d_call: NA; v_call: TRBV28; j_call: TRBJ1-3; cdr3_aa: CASKPRVFGNTIYF
d_call: TRBD2; v_call: TRBV28; j_call: TRBJ2-7; cdr3_aa: CASSGGGRYEQYF
d_call: TRBD1; v_call: TRBV6-2/TRBV6-3; j_call: TRBJ1-2; cdr3_aa: CASSYSGQGNYGYTF
d_call: NA; v_call: TRBV19; j_call: TRBJ2-3; cdr3_aa: CASWGTTDTQYF
d_call: NA; v_call: TRBV28; j_call: TRBJ1-1; cdr3_aa: CASSFPLGRGTEAFF
d_call: NA; v_call: TRBV7-2; j_call: TRBJ2-4; cdr3_aa: CASSRTAANIQYF
d_call: TRBD1; v_call: TRBV30; j_call: TRBJ1-6; cdr3_aa: CAWRDRGNSPLHF
d_call: NA; v_call: TRBV5-6; j_call: TRBJ1-5; cdr3_aa: CASSLAGGSGNQPQHF
d_call: NA; v_call: TRBV6-5; j_call: TRBJ1-3; cdr3_aa: CASSSQGSGNTIYF
d_call: NA; v_call: TRBV30; j_call: TRBJ1-4; cdr3_aa: CAWTPGQKTNEKLFF
d_call: NA; v_call: TRBV18; j_call: TRBJ2-7; cdr3_aa: CASSPPDRSYEQYF
d_call: NA; v_call: TRBV7-9; j_call: TRBJ2-5; cdr3_aa: CASSMGLAWETQYF
d_call: TRBD1; v_call: TRBV5-6; j_call: TRBJ1-5; cdr3_aa: CASSSQGAGQPQHF
d_call: NA; v_call: TRBV7-9; j_call: TRBJ2-7; cdr3_aa: CASSLISSLNEQYF
d_call: NA; v_call: TRBV19; j_call: TRBJ1-1; cdr3_aa: CASSKSWNTEAFF
d_call: NA; v_call: TRBV6-5; j_call: TRBJ1-4; cdr3_aa: CASSYGGKGAEKLFF
d_call: NA; v_call: TRBV30; j_call: TRBJ1-1; cdr3_aa: CAWSPLGGKAFF
d_call: TRBD1; v_call: TRBV3-1/TRBV3-2; j_call: TRBJ1-2; cdr3_aa: CASSPPTGEFGYTF
d_call: NA; v_call: TRBV19; j_call: TRBJ1-2; cdr3_aa: CASSIAGFDYGYTF